The clone carrying this T cell receptor beta chain was seen ten or more times. Antigen: not known. 2 million unsorted PBMCs were stored in RNAlater at -80 °C before RNA extraction. This entry belongs to a study of neurological immune-mediated disorders. Regarding the study as a whole: The greatest degree of TCR clonal expansion was observed in HTLV-1-associated myelopathy, with the lowest in multiple sclerosis, below that of healthy controls.

CDR3 length equals 14 residues. Germline V gives CDR1 SNHLY, CDR2 FYNNEI. V gave up 7 bases and J gave up 6 bases, with 16 bases separating them. Per sequencing run, 15-18 subjects together gave over 160 million TCR-beta sequences. Using its own MiXCR run on the 5' RACE reads, TCRdb lists one record per CDR3 protein. The table includes fewer than 65,000 distinct CDR3 sequences, about 9.4% detected once. The origin of this receptor is a man between 65 and 80 years old with HTLV-1-associated myelopathy (HAM/TSP). V gene TRBV2 combines with J gene TRBJ2-1; D perhaps matches TRBD1 (5 bases). The sequenced sample consisted of PBMCs. CDR3 nucleotides: TGTGCCAGCACTGGGTTACAGGTGGGCAATGAGCAGTTCTTC. Its protein is CASTGLQVGNEQFF.